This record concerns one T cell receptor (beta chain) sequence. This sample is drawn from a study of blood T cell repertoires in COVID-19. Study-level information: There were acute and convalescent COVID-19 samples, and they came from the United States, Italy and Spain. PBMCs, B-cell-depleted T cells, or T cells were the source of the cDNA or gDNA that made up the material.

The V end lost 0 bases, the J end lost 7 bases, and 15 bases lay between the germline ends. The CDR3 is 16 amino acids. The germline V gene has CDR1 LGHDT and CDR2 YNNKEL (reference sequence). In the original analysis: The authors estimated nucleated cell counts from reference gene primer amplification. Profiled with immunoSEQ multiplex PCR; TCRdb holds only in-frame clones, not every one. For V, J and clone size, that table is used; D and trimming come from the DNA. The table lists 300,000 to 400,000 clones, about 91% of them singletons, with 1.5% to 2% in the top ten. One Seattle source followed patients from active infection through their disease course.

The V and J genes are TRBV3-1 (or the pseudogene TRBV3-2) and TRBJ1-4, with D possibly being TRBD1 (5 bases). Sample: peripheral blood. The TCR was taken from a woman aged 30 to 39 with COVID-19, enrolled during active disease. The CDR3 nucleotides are TGTGCCAGCAGCCAAGATGTGGCACGGGGGACTGAAAAACTGTTTTTT. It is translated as CASSQDVARGTEKLFF.